The clone carrying this T cell receptor beta chain occurred a few times. Its matching antigen is unknown. This entry belongs to a study of T cell repertoires in cytomegalovirus infection. Overall study results and limits: HLA-C-restricted CMV clonotypes gave the most frequent clonotype in two of eight donors.

TCRdb ran MiXCR on the reads and lists one entry per CDR3 protein. In the table there are more than 400,000 distinct CDR3 sequences, about 25% of which are singletons. The germline V gene has CDR1 KGHDR and CDR2 SFDVKD. V was pared by 3 bases and J by 5 bases, with 7 bases of the junction left unmatched. There are 16 residues in the CDR3. The chain recombines TRBV24-1 with TRBJ2-1; the match to TRBD2 covers 9 bases. Sequencing used PBMCs. This clonotype originated in a human donor in good health (CMV status not recorded). Some clones in this sample may be carry-over from other donors' samples. Here the CDR3 reads CATSDRRTSVNNEQFF. CDR3 sequence (DNA): TGTGCCACCAGTGATCGACGGACTAGCGTGAACAATGAGCAGTTCTTC.